This T cell receptor (beta chain) was recorded in a study of T-cell reconstitution after alpha-beta-depleted transplantation in children. General observations from the study: The main origin of T-cell counts and diversity one year after transplant was newly produced T cells. Alpha-beta T cells about two months after transplant reportedly derived from several hundred expanded graft clones. Some patients owed their high day-60 TCRbeta diversity to surviving recipient T cells and thymic progenitors.

Germline CDR1 reads DFQATT; CDR2 reads SNEGSKA (reference sequence). The CDR3 consists of 11 residues. Trimming took 8 bases from V and 7 from J; bases not matched to a gene: 7. Researchers prepared the TCRbeta library using unique molecular identifiers, the study reports. MiXCR, applied by TCRdb to the PCR reads, yields one record per CDR3 protein. The table has about 260,000 distinct CDR3 sequences, under 9.5% seen once. This clonotype was detected only a few times. The antigen remains undetermined. The rearrangement joins TRBV20-1 to TRBJ1-1; 7 nucleotides match TRBD1. Sequencing used PBMCs, mostly from graft donor cells, obtained 180 days after TCRalphabeta/CD19-depleted stem cell transplant. This TCR derives from a male patient under 18 who had a stem cell transplant for acute lymphoblastic leukemia, so the T cells may come from the graft donor. The CDR3 region is CSHRGRGEAFF. As DNA, the CDR3 is TGCAGTCACAGGGGACGAGGTGAAGCTTTCTTT.